The 2 T cell receptor beta chains presented below share a single source sample, sequenced in a study of T cell repertoires in ileal Crohn's disease. Assay used: immunoSEQ multiplex PCR; TCRdb lists only in-frame clones, some missing. Among 55,000 to 65,000 clones listed, around 90% were seen once. Time point denoted: neoterminal ileum biopsy at postoperative endoscopy, about 6 months after surgery. Sequenced material: ileal tissue. These TCRs come from an adult with Crohn's disease.

The chain employs TRBV7-2 and TRBJ2-1; D may be TRBD1 (5 bases). The length of the CDR3 is 12 residues. Trimming took 2 bases from V and 14 from J, leaving 13 bases between them. Germline V gene sequence: CDR1 SGHTA, CDR2 FQGNSA. In nucleotides, the CDR3 is TGTGCCAGCAGCTTAATGGGGCAGGGTAAGTTCTTC. Translated, it gives CASSLMGQGKFF.

This chain joins TRBV30 and TRBJ1-5; 7 positions match TRBD1. This CDR3 is 15 amino acids long. The V gene end was trimmed by 2 bases and the J gene end by 5 bases; junction bases not matched to a gene: 9. Germline CDR1 is GTSNPN and CDR2 is SVGIG (reference sequence). CDR3 in amino acids: CAWSRRQGRDQPQHF. In DNA form, the CDR3 reads TGTGCCTGGAGTCGCCGACAGGGTAGGGATCAGCCCCAGCATTTT.